This T cell receptor beta chain is from a study of post-analysis software for immune sequencing data (dated by TCRdb to between 2014 and 2016). Concerning the study at large: Recorded disease courses included relapsing-remitting, secondary progressive and progressive-relapsing multiple sclerosis, with some patients lacking subtype annotation. The multiple sclerosis patient repertoires were compared with approximately 11 previously published healthy control repertoires from donors aged roughly 6 to 27 years. A subset of samples was prepared in parallel using single-end sample barcoding, then pooled and co-amplified after Illumina adapter ligation.

TCR beta repertoires were profiled from peripheral blood of some 13 young patients with multiple sclerosis to demonstrate the VDJtools post-analysis software. The multiple sclerosis patients were children and adolescents between roughly 6 and 17 years of age. Points the paper makes about the study in general: When samples were clustered directly using the F measure, samples prepared in the same batch co-clustered strongly, which prompted a batch-effect correction. Significantly lower normalized Chao1 diversity was found in multiple sclerosis patients than in controls, suggesting substantial peripheral T-cell clonal expansion. Several TRBV segments, including TRBV5-6, TRBV5-1 and TRBV20-1, were significantly more frequent in patients than controls. The control group was slightly older than the multiple sclerosis patient group.

To note about this clonotype: The specificity of this receptor is unknown. The sample holds no much larger clone one base away, and base qualities are not on file.

Libraries were prepared through PCR. Sequencing was carried out with an Illumina HiSeq 2500. To reduce PCR and sequencing biases, unique molecular identifiers were incorporated into the TCR beta cDNA libraries. Roughly 500,000 cDNA molecules were obtained for every 1 to 10 million input T cells, so each molecule roughly corresponded to one T cell. The patient libraries were prepared and sequenced with the same protocol used for the earlier healthy control dataset. Samples belonging to the same batch were prepared together, multiplexed and sequenced on a shared HiSeq lane. The paper's processing steps were these. Raw barcoded reads were processed with MIGEC, discarding single-read molecular identifier groups before consensus assembly and CDR3 extraction. Clonotype tables were post-analysed with VDJtools, and diversity was normalized by down-sampling all datasets to the smallest sample size. To correct batch-related cross-sample contamination, repertoire overlap clustering matched CDR3 amino acid sequences but not nucleotide sequences. The public reads were quality trimmed at Q25 with fastp and then assembled into clones with MiXCR by TCRdb, keeping productive beta chains. Rows with a matching CDR3 protein are joined into one entry that keeps the most common DNA and genes. The V and J calls here are based on TCRdb, not the publication. This sample holds roughly 400,000 distinct CDR3 sequences; approximately 42% were observed only once. The ten largest clones add up to approximately 7.7% of the sample.

According to the germline V gene, CDR1 reads MNHEY and CDR2 reads SVGAGI. The CDR3, cysteine through phenylalanine, is 15 amino acids long. Just CDR3 DNA is preserved here, 45 bases in frame from base 1. This clonotype was sampled from a girl aged 2-9 years with multiple sclerosis. This receptor chain uses TRBV6-5 and TRBJ2-1; the D region possibly corresponds to TRBD1 (6 bases align). TRBJ2-7 matches the DNA end more closely, so the J call is doubtful. Sequenced: blood. The CDR3 region: CASSSDRSSYNEQYF. The bases are TGTGCCAGCAGTTCCGACAGGAGCTCCTACAATGAGCAGTACTTC.